This T cell receptor (beta chain) was identified in a study of blood T cell repertoires in COVID-19. About the study: Specimens from acute and convalescent COVID-19 originated in the United States, Italy and Spain.

TCRdb's copy holds only in-frame clones and misses some; the assay was immunoSEQ multiplex PCR. The sample yields approximately 110,000 clones, 81% seen once. The germline gives CDR1 SEHNR, CDR2 FQNEAQ (reference sequence). Between the trimmed V and J ends, which lost 1 base and 1 base, there was a span of 7 bases. The CDR3 has 14 amino acids. The V and J genes are TRBV7-9 and TRBJ2-5; TRBD1 is a possible D gene (6 bases). The sequencing sample was made of peripheral blood. This TCR derives from a man at least 80 years old with acute or convalescent COVID-19. The CDR3, as DNA: TGTGCCAGCAGCTTAGGAGGGGGCCAAGAGACCCAGTACTTC. This gives the protein CASSLGGGQETQYF.